This TCR beta chain was sequenced for a study of Ad26.COV2.S vaccination and SARS-CoV-2 variants. Study-wide background: Sample donor was a member of the COV1001 Ad26.COV2.S trial arm. Ad26.COV2.S was injected intramuscularly once or twice, 56 days apart.

The CDR3 extends over 14 amino acids. The germline gives CDR1 MNHEY, CDR2 SVGAGI. Germline trimming cut 7 bases from V and 2 bases from J; bases unmatched to any gene: 7. Stated treatment: about 20 received Ad26.COV2.S at low or high dose, single or two shots; about five received placebo; per-sample allocation not given. Samples analyzed were those drawn on day 63 after the first vaccine or placebo injection. An Ad26 vector carrying the Wuhan-strain SARS-CoV-2 spike served as the vaccine. The protocol was immunoSEQ multiplex PCR, while the TCRdb copy is restricted to in-frame clones and leaves out a portion. This sample has about 350,000 clones, with roughly nine tenths found just once.

The chain carries TRBV6-5 and TRBJ2-5, with 7 positions matching TRBD1. Source: peripheral blood, taken in a trial of Ad26.COV2.S vaccine versus placebo. This sequence was found in a person between 18 and 65 years old who received the Ad26.COV2.S COVID-19 vaccine or a placebo. In nucleotides, the CDR3 is TGTGCCAGCAATAAGGGGGCGCTTCAAGAGACCCAGTACTTC. Translation gives CASNKGALQETQYF.